Sequencing of this T cell receptor beta chain was carried out in a study of metastatic and nonmetastatic thyroid tumors. The overall study: The study looked at repertoires side by side in blood and in tumor or nodule tissue from malignant and benign thyroid patients. The study, taken as a whole, reports: When malignant thyroid tumors were compared with benign nodules, TCR beta diversity was reportedly significantly higher in the malignant tumors. This held in both blood and tumor samples.

This clone was seen many times. Its target is unknown. Trimming cost V 4 bases and J 0 bases, with 10 bases left between them. Germline lookup yields CDR1 SEHNR and CDR2 FQNEAQ (reference sequence). This CDR3 region has 15 residues. Until they underwent thyroid surgery, no patient had received any treatment. TCRdb re-clonotyped the PCR reads through MiXCR. The repertoire includes tens of thousands of clones, around an eighth of them detected once, and 24% sits in the top ten. V and J are TRBV7-9 and TRBJ1-3; D is uncertain. The material sequenced was blood. The receptor comes from a female donor with papillary thyroid cancer or a benign thyroid nodule (not recorded which). Some clones in this sample may be carry-over from other donors' samples. CDR3 bases: TGTGCCAGCAGCTCTACAGTGCTCTCTGGAAACACCATATATTTT. It encodes CASSSTVLSGNTIYF.